One sample yielded the 21 T cell receptor beta chains listed below, sequenced in a study of cytomegalovirus exposure and HLA in healthy donors. The PCR contained 60 Vbeta and 13 Jbeta primers. TCRdb's table, derived via immunoSEQ multiplex PCR, lists solely in-frame clones and lacks some. The sample holds a few hundred thousand clones, about 78% seen once. The specimen was PBMCs. The origin of the receptors is a woman in her thirties in good health and CMV-seronegative.

The chain recombines TRBV9 with TRBJ1-1, with 10 bases aligning to TRBD1. CDR3 size: 14 residues. J gave up 4 bases and V 4 bases, and 4 bases lay outside the gene matches. Germline V gives CDR1 SGDLS, CDR2 YYNGEE. The CDR3 is CASSPTGGSTEAFF. Written as DNA, the CDR3 is TGTGCCAGCAGCCCGACAGGGGGCAGCACTGAAGCTTTCTTT. The whole variable domain, remainder taken from reference TRBV9 and TRBJ1-1, is DSGVTQTPKHLITATGQRVTLRCSPRSGDLSVYWYQQSLDQGLQFLIQYYNGEERAKGNILERFSAQQFPDLHSELNLSSLELGDSALYFCASSPTGGSTEAFFGQGTRLTVV.

The V and J genes are TRBV30 and TRBJ1-2; maybe TRBD1 (6 bases). The CDR3 is 15 amino acids. V dropped 0 bases and J dropped 5 bases, with 16 bases sitting between them. CDR1 is GTSNPN, CDR2 SVGIG, per germline (reference sequence). The CDR3 reads CAWSVPRRDKYGYTF. The DNA of the CDR3 is TGTGCCTGGAGTGTACCCCGTAGGGACAAGTATGGCTACACCTTC.

Only a few counts were recorded for this clone. The chain carries TRBV9 and TRBJ1-2; 8 positions agree with TRBD1. This CDR3 region has 16 residues. Germline V gives CDR1 SGDLS, CDR2 YYNGEE. Trimming at V came to 3 bases and at J to 3 bases, leaving 10 bases not matched to a gene. Here the CDR3 reads CASSAPRQGNHYGYTF. The CDR3 nucleotides are TGTGCCAGCAGCGCCCCCCGACAGGGGAATCACTATGGCTACACCTTC. Supplemented by reference TRBV9 and TRBJ1-2, the full variable domain reads DSGVTQTPKHLITATGQRVTLRCSPRSGDLSVYWYQQSLDQGLQFLIQYYNGEERAKGNILERFSAQQFPDLHSELNLSSLELGDSALYFCASSAPRQGNHYGYTFGSGTRLTVV.

This clone was counted only a few times. This rearrangement joins TRBV6-6 to TRBJ1-1; the match to TRBD1 covers 8 bases. This CDR3 has 13 amino acids. Germline V gene lookup returns CDR1 MNHNY and CDR2 SVGAGI (reference sequence). J lost 5 bases, V lost 5 bases, and 4 bases had no gene match. For the CDR3, the DNA is TGTGCCAGCAGTGTTACAGGGGGAACTGAAGCTTTCTTT. This codes for CASSVTGGTEAFF.

The V and J genes are TRBV25-1 and TRBJ2-1; 12 nucleotides match TRBD2. The CDR3 extends over 15 amino acids. J lost 3 bases, V lost 4 bases, and 1 base had no gene match. Looked up from germline, CDR1 is MGHDK and CDR2 is SYGVNS. CDR3 amino acids: CASSGTSGVYNEQFF. In DNA form, the CDR3 reads TGTGCCAGCAGTGGGACTAGCGGGGTCTACAATGAGCAGTTCTTC.

V and J are TRBV19 and TRBJ2-1, with D hard to call. Trimming cost V 1 base and J 3 bases, with 10 bases left between them. CDR3 size: 15 residues. Germline V gene data show CDR1 as LNHDA and CDR2 as SQIVND (reference sequence). CDR3 sequence reads: CASSIGGADYNEQFF. The DNA for the CDR3 is TGTGCCAGTAGTATAGGCGGCGCAGACTACAATGAGCAGTTCTTC.

This clone was counted between two and nine times. J is TRBJ2-1 and V is TRBV7-3; D perhaps matches TRBD2 (5 bases). Germline V gene lookup returns CDR1 SGHTA and CDR2 FQGTGA. This CDR3 contains 16 residues. Trimming removed 2 bases from V and 0 bases from J, with 11 bases in between. The CDR3: CASSLAAGPSYNEQFF. CDR3 coding DNA: TGTGCCAGCAGCTTAGCCGCGGGTCCCTCCTACAATGAGCAGTTCTTC.

V usage is TRBV28 and J usage is TRBJ2-1, with 8 bases that match TRBD1. The V gene end was trimmed by 2 bases and the J gene end by 4 bases; junction bases not matched to a gene: 10. This CDR3 has 17 amino acids. Germline V gene sequence: CDR1 MDHEN, CDR2 SYDVKM. In nucleotides, the CDR3 is TGTGCCAGCAGTTTAAGGACAGGGCCTCAAAAATACAATGAGCAGTTCTTC. It is translated as CASSLRTGPQKYNEQFF.

The chain joins TRBV28 to TRBJ2-7, with D possibly being TRBD1 (6 bases). V lost 6 bases to trimming and J lost 6 bases, with 12 bases between them. This CDR3 comprises 12 residues. Germline CDR1 reads MDHEN; CDR2 reads SYDVKM. The CDR3 DNA reads TGTGCCAGCAGCCCACAGGGATCCGAGCAGTACTTC. Its protein is CASSPQGSEQYF. Filled out from reference TRBV28 and TRBJ2-7, the complete variable domain reads DVKVTQSSRYLVKRTGEKVFLECVQDMDHENMFWYRQDPGLGLRLIYFSYDVKMKEKGDIPEGYSVSREKKERFSLILESASTNQTSMYLCASSPQGSEQYFGPGTRLTVT.

This clone has only a few counts. J is TRBJ2-7 and V is TRBV4-1; 8 bases line up with TRBD1. CDR3 size: 14 residues. With 4 bases clipped from V and 2 bases from J, the junction kept 4 bases outside the gene matches. Germline V CDR1 and CDR2: MGHRA, YSYEKL. In DNA, the CDR3 is TGCGCCAGCAGCCCCGGACAGGGCGCCTACGAGCAGTACTTC. Encoded protein: CASSPGQGAYEQYF.

The chain uses TRBV7-9 and TRBJ1-4, with no clear D. The CDR3 is 15 amino acids. V was trimmed by 4 bases and J by 3 bases, leaving 12 bases between them. In germline, CDR1 is SEHNR, CDR2 FQNEAQ (reference sequence). The CDR3 sequence: CASSSLTRSNEKLFF. The DNA for the CDR3 is TGTGCCAGCAGCTCATTGACACGCTCTAATGAAAAACTGTTTTTT.

The rearrangement uses TRBV7-9 and TRBJ2-1, with 7 bases that match TRBD1. Germline trimming cut 2 bases from V and 14 bases from J; bases unmatched to any gene: 9. CDR3 size: 13 residues. Germline CDR1 reads SEHNR; CDR2 reads FQNEAQ (reference sequence). The CDR3 coding sequence is TGTGCCAGCAGCTTAATCGGACAGGCCGAGGAGTTCTTC. Residues: CASSLIGQAEEFF.

This clone was found once. The rearrangement joins TRBV4-1 to TRBJ2-1; the D gene is possibly TRBD1 (6 bases). Per germline, CDR1 MGHRA and CDR2 YSYEKL. Trimming removed 5 bases at V and 7 bases at J, with 15 bases between. The CDR3 extends over 14 amino acids. CDR3 DNA sequence: TGCGCCAGCAGCAGTCCTCCCCAGGGGAATGAGCAGTTCTTC. Translation gives CASSSPPQGNEQFF.

The V call is TRBV6-5, the J call TRBJ2-4; 11 bases align to TRBD2. Looked up from germline, CDR1 is MNHEY and CDR2 is SVGAGI. The CDR3 spans 14 residues. Trimming at V came to 10 bases and at J to 9 bases, leaving 11 bases not matched to a gene. The CDR3 is CATRLAGFLSIQYF. DNA for the CDR3: TGTGCCACCAGACTAGCGGGGTTTCTTAGCATTCAGTACTTC.

This chain links TRBV5-4 with TRBJ1-2; tentative D call: TRBD1 (6 bases). The CDR3 spans 14 residues. Germline CDR1 SGHNT, CDR2 YYREEE (reference sequence). The V end was cut by 0 bases, the J end by 4 bases, with 10 bases between. DNA of the CDR3: TGTGCCAGCAGCTTGGAGCAGGGGTTCTATGGCTACACCTTC. It yields the protein CASSLEQGFYGYTF.

The chain couples TRBV2 to TRBJ2-2, with unresolved D. In germline, CDR1 is SNHLY, CDR2 FYNNEI. The CDR3 totals 13 residues. Trimming left V 6 bases short and J 6 bases short, with 11 bases between. The CDR3 nucleotides are TGTGCCAGCAGAACTACGCTCGCCGGGGAGCTGTTTTTT. Amino acid sequence: CASRTTLAGELFF.

The gene calls are TRBV5-5 and TRBJ2-1; TRBD1 might be the D (6 bases). The CDR3 covers 15 residues. Germline CDR1 SGHKS, CDR2 YYEKEE (reference sequence). V was pared by 2 bases and J by 9 bases, with 18 bases between. The CDR3 DNA reads TGTGCCAGCAGCTTATTCGGCAGGGGTTCGGGTGAGCAGTTCTTC. As protein: CASSLFGRGSGEQFF.

This clone came up once. J is TRBJ2-4 and V is TRBV4-2, with D possibly being TRBD2 (5 bases). V was shortened by 4 bases and J by 4 bases, with 20 bases between the two germline ends. Looked up from germline, CDR1 is LGHNA and CDR2 is YNFKEQ. CDR3 length: 17 residues. The CDR3 protein is CASSLPKRGGVKNIQYF. The CDR3 DNA reads TGTGCCAGCAGCCTCCCAAAACGGGGTGGGGTTAAAAACATTCAGTACTTC.

The chain couples TRBV2 to TRBJ1-3; 8 bases map to TRBD1. From germline, CDR1 is SNHLY and CDR2 FYNNEI. Losses at the gene ends were 3 bases for V and 0 bases for J; bases not matched to a gene: 7. CDR3 length: 17 amino acids. In DNA form, the CDR3 reads TGTGCCAGCAGTGACAGGACAGGGACAATCTCTGGAAACACCATATATTTT. Its translation: CASSDRTGTISGNTIYF.

The gene calls are TRBV29-1 and TRBJ2-5, with 7 nucleotides matching TRBD2. Gene TRBJ2-7 matches the end of the DNA better, so the J call may be wrong. The CDR3 consists of 14 residues. Germline V lookup: CDR1 SQVTM, CDR2 ANQGSEA. The DNA of the CDR3 is TGCAGCGTTAAGAGGACTAGGACCTCCTACGAGCAGTACTTC. It specifies CSVKRTRTSYEQYF.

This chain joins TRBV11-2 and TRBJ2-7; 7 nucleotides align to TRBD1. Germline values: CDR1 SGHAT, CDR2 FQNNGV. The ends lost 7 bases at V and 2 bases at J; junction bases unmatched: 17. CDR3 length equals 17 residues. This CDR3 reads CASTKTRVQGSPYEQYF. CDR3 nucleotide sequence: TGTGCCAGCACCAAGACTCGGGTACAGGGGTCCCCCTACGAGCAGTACTTC.